Sequencing of this T cell receptor beta chain was carried out in a study of blood T cell repertoires in COVID-19. Study in general: Spain, Italy and the United States supplied samples that represented acute and convalescent COVID-19. Sources were T cells, B-cell-depleted T cells, or PBMCs; the material itself was cDNA or gDNA.

In the original analysis: Estimated nucleated cell counts came from reference gene primer amplification. TCRdb's table, derived via immunoSEQ multiplex PCR, lists solely in-frame clones and lacks some. That table supplies the V and J calls and clone size; D and trimming were determined from the DNA. The sample contains some 58,000 clones, 87% of which appear only once. Germline assignment: CDR1 ENHRY and CDR2 SYGVKD. Trimming removed 1 base from V and 5 bases from J, with 8 bases in between. This CDR3 contains 13 residues. This clone was seen more than once but under ten times. This receptor was identified in a man aged 50 to 60 with active COVID-19. Sequencing was carried out using peripheral blood. The rearrangement joins TRBV10-3 to TRBJ1-1; tentatively, D is TRBD1 (6 bases). The CDR3 loop is CAISEFTGTEAFF. CDR3 DNA: TGTGCCATCAGTGAGTTTACAGGGACTGAAGCTTTCTTT.